The 27 T cell receptor beta chains below all came from one sample that was sequenced in a study of cytomegalovirus exposure and HLA in healthy donors. A multiplex PCR was run with 60 Vbeta primers and 13 Jbeta primers. The method was immunoSEQ multiplex PCR; TCRdb's version includes in-frame clones alone and lacks a portion of them. The sample lists around 180,000 clones; approximately 78% were seen once. Material for sequencing was PBMCs. The receptor source for this set is a woman aged 45 to 65 in good health and CMV-seropositive.

The chain is built from TRBV6-1 and TRBJ2-1; D perhaps matches TRBD1 (5 bases). The V and J ends lost 7 bases and 8 bases respectively, with 21 bases between them. Germline V gene data show CDR1 as MNHNS and CDR2 as SASEGT. The CDR3 is 15 amino acids. This chain's CDR3 is CASTTDTVYIYEQFF. CDR3 DNA: TGTGCCAGCACAACGGACACCGTCTACATCTATGAGCAGTTCTTC.

The chain links TRBV19 to TRBJ1-5, with a weak D call TRBD1 (5 bases). V was trimmed by 3 bases and J by 0 bases, leaving 9 bases between them. Germline V gene data show CDR1 as LNHDA and CDR2 as SQIVND (reference sequence). The CDR3 consists of 15 residues. The CDR3, as DNA: TGTGCCAGTAGTATGACAGCTTATAGCAATCAGCCCCAGCATTTT. Residues: CASSMTAYSNQPQHF.

The chain recombines TRBV5-1 with TRBJ1-2; 8 bases are shared with TRBD1. This CDR3 is 19 amino acids long. V shed 4 bases, J shed 7 bases, and the junction held 24 bases outside the gene matches. The V gene's germline CDR1 is SGHRS and CDR2 YFSETQ. CDR3 sequence: CASSDTSPGGDHYGFGYTF. Here the CDR3 DNA reads TGCGCCAGCAGCGACACATCCCCAGGGGGCGATCACTACGGCTTTGGCTACACCTTC.

The genes are TRBV7-9 and TRBJ2-1; D may be TRBD1 (6 bases). Germline-derived CDR1 and CDR2 are SEHNR and FQNEAQ (reference sequence). With 1 base removed from V and 9 bases from J, the gap between germline ends came to 13 bases. The CDR3 loop spans 14 amino acids. The CDR3 sequence is CASSLETGQGEQFF. CDR3 coding DNA: TGTGCCAGCAGCTTAGAGACAGGTCAGGGTGAGCAGTTCTTC.

The chain carries TRBV15 and TRBJ2-2; 7 bases match TRBD1. CDR3 length: 16 amino acids. CDR1 and CDR2 from the germline V gene are LNHNV and YYDKDF (reference sequence). With 3 bases clipped from V and 0 bases from J, the junction kept 4 bases outside the gene matches. The chain's CDR3 is CATSRNRGTNTGELFF. The CDR3 nucleotides read TGTGCCACCAGCAGGAACAGGGGTACGAACACCGGGGAGCTGTTTTTT.

The rearrangement links TRBV5-1 to TRBJ1-3; no firm D call. Germline CDR1 is SGHRS and CDR2 is YFSETQ. The V gene lost 5 bases and the J gene lost 0 bases, with 9 bases spanning the gap. This CDR3 spans 14 amino acids. In DNA, the CDR3 is TGCGCCAGCAGAAGAGGAGACTCTGGAAACACCATATATTTT. Residues: CASRRGDSGNTIYF.

The V gene is TRBV7-6, the J gene TRBJ2-7; tentatively, D is TRBD1 (5 bases). There are 16 residues in the CDR3. CDR1 is SGHVS, CDR2 FNYEAQ, per germline. V was trimmed by 3 bases and J by 6 bases, leaving 21 bases between them. The CDR3 DNA reads as TGTGCCAGCAGCTTCGGTGGGGCTGGTTTTCAGGGCGAGCAGTACTTC. Residues: CASSFGGAGFQGEQYF.

This clone is a singleton in its sample. The chain joins TRBV11-1 to TRBJ1-1; D ambiguous. Trimming cost V 4 bases and J 5 bases, with 17 bases left between them. Germline V gives CDR1 SGHAT, CDR2 FQDESV (reference sequence). The CDR3 extends over 15 amino acids. CDR3 amino acids: CASSSRRVFGTEAFF. CDR3 sequence (DNA): TGTGCCAGCAGCTCTAGGCGTGTGTTTGGGACTGAAGCTTTCTTT.

The chain carries TRBV10-3 and TRBJ1-1; D not resolved. V lost 4 bases, J lost 1 base, and 7 bases lay in between. The CDR3 runs 13 residues. Germline assignment: CDR1 ENHRY and CDR2 SYGVKD. In DNA, the CDR3 is TGTGCCATCAGTGTCGTACAGAACACTGAAGCTTTCTTT. Protein product: CAISVVQNTEAFF.

J is TRBJ1-4 and V is TRBV30; weak D call: TRBD1 (5 bases). This CDR3 is built from 15 residues. Trimming stripped 5 bases from V and 3 bases from J, with 16 bases between. Germline V gene sequence: CDR1 GTSNPN, CDR2 SVGIG (reference sequence). For the CDR3, the DNA is TGTGCCTGGGGACCAAAGACAGTAGCTAATGAAAAACTGTTTTTT. This sequence encodes CAWGPKTVANEKLFF.

This chain uses TRBV6-1 with TRBJ1-4; no reliable D call. The CDR3 extends over 14 amino acids. The V gene's germline CDR1 is MNHNS and CDR2 SASEGT. The V and J ends lost 5 bases and 10 bases respectively, with 17 bases between them. In DNA, the CDR3 is TGTGCCAGCAGTCTACAGACCTTCGGTGGAAAACTGTTTTTT. Its translation is CASSLQTFGGKLFF.

The genes are TRBV6-1 and TRBJ2-7; possibly TRBD2 for D (5 bases). Germline V CDR1 and CDR2: MNHNS, SASEGT. The CDR3 is 15 amino acids. V was shortened by 7 bases and J by 2 bases, with 18 bases between the two germline ends. For the CDR3, the DNA is TGTGCCAGCACCGAAAGGACGGGGAGTACCTACGAGCAGTACTTC. This sequence encodes CASTERTGSTYEQYF.

This sequence joins TRBV5-1 and TRBJ1-2; D not resolved. V gave up 0 bases and J gave up 3 bases, with 12 bases separating them. Germline V gene sequence: CDR1 SGHRS, CDR2 YFSETQ. The CDR3 sequence is 15 residues long. DNA of the CDR3: TGCGCCAGCAGCTTGGGGCAGGCCAAGGACTATGGCTACACCTTC. It codes for CASSLGQAKDYGYTF.

The chain is built from TRBV14 and TRBJ2-3, with no clear D. Per the germline V gene, CDR1 is SGHDN and CDR2 is FVKESK. Trimming removed 2 bases from V and 5 bases from J, with 5 bases in between. The CDR3 is 12 residues long. CDR3 nucleotide sequence: TGTGCCAGCAGCCAAAATAAAGATACGCAGTATTTT. Protein sequence: CASSQNKDTQYF.

This rearrangement joins TRBV11-3 to TRBJ1-1; 10 bases map to TRBD1. The length of the CDR3 is 14 residues. CDR1 is SGHNT, CDR2 YENEEA, per germline. With V trimmed by 5 bases and J by 3 bases, 3 bases remained unmatched. CDR3 in amino acids: CASSTGQGDTEAFF. As DNA, the CDR3 is TGTGCCAGCAGCACAGGACAGGGGGACACTGAAGCTTTCTTT.

The chain carries TRBV2 and TRBJ1-6; D might be TRBD1 (5 bases). Trimming left V 8 bases short and J 6 bases short, with 14 bases between. The CDR3 is 14 residues long. CDR1 is SNHLY and CDR2 is FYNNEI in the germline V gene. The CDR3 region is CASRTTALNSPLHF. Written as DNA, the CDR3 is TGTGCCAGCCGTACGACAGCGCTTAATTCACCCCTCCACTTT.

Only one count was recorded for this clone. V usage is TRBV6-1 and J usage is TRBJ1-1; D is perhaps TRBD1 (6 bases). The V gene lost 3 bases and the J gene lost 2 bases, with 16 bases spanning the gap. Germline lookup yields CDR1 MNHNS and CDR2 SASEGT. This CDR3 contains 16 residues. CDR3 amino acids: CASSDVGQIKNTEAFF. The CDR3 coding sequence is TGTGCCAGCAGTGATGTAGGACAGATAAAAAACACTGAAGCTTTCTTT.

This chain joins TRBV7-2 and TRBJ2-3; 9 bases are shared with TRBD2. CDR3 length: 17 amino acids. V gave up 4 bases and J gave up 2 bases; unmatched junction bases: 10. Germline V lookup: CDR1 SGHTA, CDR2 FQGNSA. Here the CDR3 DNA reads TGTGCCAGCAGCTCTCCTTTGACTAGCGGCCTCACAGATACGCAGTATTTT. It is translated as CASSSPLTSGLTDTQYF.

This rearrangement joins TRBV14 to TRBJ2-7; 10 bases are shared with TRBD1. Trimming at V came to 3 bases and at J to 1 base, leaving 3 bases not matched to a gene. Germline V gene lookup returns CDR1 SGHDN and CDR2 FVKESK. This CDR3 contains 15 residues. CDR3 sequence (DNA): TGTGCCAGCAGCCAGGGACAGGGGAGGTCCTACGAGCAGTACTTC. This gives the protein CASSQGQGRSYEQYF.

The rearrangement joins TRBV9 to TRBJ2-3, with D possibly being TRBD1 (7 bases). In germline, CDR1 is SGDLS, CDR2 YYNGEE. The ends were cut back, 3 bases at V and 5 bases at J, with 16 bases in the middle. The CDR3 sequence is 15 residues long. DNA for the CDR3: TGTGCCAGCAGCGACTATAACAGGGGAGGAGATACGCAGTATTTT. Its translation is CASSDYNRGGDTQYF. The full variable domain, with the rest looked up from reference TRBV9 and TRBJ2-3, is DSGVTQTPKHLITATGQRVTLRCSPRSGDLSVYWYQQSLDQGLQFLIQYYNGEERAKGNILERFSAQQFPDLHSELNLSSLELGDSALYFCASSDYNRGGDTQYFGPGTRLTVL.

The chain has TRBV6-1 and TRBJ1-1, with a weak D call TRBD1 (6 bases). Germline V CDR1 and CDR2: MNHNS, SASEGT. The germline V and J ends were trimmed by 11 bases and 8 bases, with 15 bases remaining between them. The CDR3 runs to 11 residues. The CDR3 coding sequence is TGTGCCGGATGGGGGCAGCGCGAAGCTTTCTTT. Encoded protein: CAGWGQREAFF.

The CDR3 here is CASSRSGGADTQYF. CDR3 coding DNA: TGTGCCAGCAGCCGGAGCGGGGGGGCAGATACGCAGTATTTT. The chain couples TRBV14 to TRBJ2-3; 10 bases map to TRBD2. Germline V gene lookup returns CDR1 SGHDN and CDR2 FVKESK. V was clipped by 4 bases and J by 4 bases; unmatched bases: 2. This CDR3 comprises 14 residues.

CDR3 amino acids: CASSQGGVSYEQYF. The DNA for the CDR3 is TGCGCCAGCAGCCAAGGGGGGGTCTCCTACGAGCAGTACTTC. V is TRBV5-1 and J is TRBJ2-7, with D maybe TRBD2 (7 bases). The CDR3 is 14 residues long. The V gene lost 4 bases and the J gene lost 0 bases, with 11 bases spanning the gap. Looked up from germline, CDR1 is SGHRS and CDR2 is YFSETQ. Together with reference TRBV5-1 and TRBJ2-7, the CDR3 gives the full variable domain: KAGVTQTPRYLIKTRGQQVTLSCSPISGHRSVSWYQQTPGQGLQFLFEYFSETQRNKGNFPGRFSGRQFSNSRSEMNVSTLELGDSALYLCASSQGGVSYEQYFGPGTRLTVT.

The gene calls are TRBV6-5 and TRBJ2-5; tentatively, D is TRBD1 (5 bases). In germline, CDR1 is MNHEY, CDR2 SVGAGI. The CDR3 spans 14 residues. The V and J ends lost 5 bases and 1 base respectively, with 11 bases between them. The CDR3 protein is CASSPDRFQETQYF. The CDR3, as DNA: TGTGCCAGCAGTCCCGACAGATTCCAAGAGACCCAGTACTTC.

This clone was counted only a few times. This chain connects TRBV9 to TRBJ1-4; 9 bases fit TRBD1. There are 16 residues in the CDR3. CDR1 is SGDLS and CDR2 is YYNGEE in the germline V gene. V was clipped by 0 bases and J by 5 bases; unmatched bases: 5. CDR3 amino acids: CASSVDGQGLNEKLFF. The CDR3 nucleotides are TGTGCCAGCAGCGTAGATGGACAGGGGTTGAATGAAAAACTGTTTTTT.

The V call is TRBV2, the J call TRBJ2-7; D is perhaps TRBD2 (7 bases). V lost 3 bases and J lost 3, with 12 bases in between. CDR3 size: 14 residues. Germline V gene sequence: CDR1 SNHLY, CDR2 FYNNEI. CDR3 region: CASSERGLVYEQYF. In DNA, the CDR3 is TGTGCCAGCAGTGAGCGGGGGCTCGTCTACGAGCAGTACTTC.

The rearrangement joins TRBV6-5 to TRBJ2-3; 7 nucleotides match TRBD1. This CDR3 is built from 15 residues. Germline V gene lookup returns CDR1 MNHEY and CDR2 SVGAGI. J lost 12 bases, V lost 1 base, and 13 bases had no gene match. The CDR3 DNA sequence: TGTGCCAGCAGTTACTACTACAAAGGACAGGAGGCACAGTATTTT. This encodes CASSYYYKGQEAQYF.